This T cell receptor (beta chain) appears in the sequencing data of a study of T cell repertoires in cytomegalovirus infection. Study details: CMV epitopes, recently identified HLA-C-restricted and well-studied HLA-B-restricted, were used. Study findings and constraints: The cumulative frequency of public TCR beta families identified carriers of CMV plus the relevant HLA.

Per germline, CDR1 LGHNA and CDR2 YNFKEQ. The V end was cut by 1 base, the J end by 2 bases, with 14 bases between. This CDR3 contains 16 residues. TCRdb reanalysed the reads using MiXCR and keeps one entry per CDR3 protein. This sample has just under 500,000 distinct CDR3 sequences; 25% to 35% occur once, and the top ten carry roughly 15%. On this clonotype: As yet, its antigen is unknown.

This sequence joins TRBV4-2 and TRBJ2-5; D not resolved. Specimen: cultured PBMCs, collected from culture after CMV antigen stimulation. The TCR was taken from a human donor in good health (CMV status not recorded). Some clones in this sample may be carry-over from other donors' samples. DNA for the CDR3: TGTGCCAGCAGCCAAGTGAGAGACTGGTTACAAGAGACCCAGTACTTC. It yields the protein CASSQVRDWLQETQYF.